A single sample gave rise to the 8 T cell receptor beta chains below, sequenced in a study of cytomegalovirus exposure and HLA in healthy donors. The PCR ran on 60 Vbeta and 13 Jbeta primers. The assay was immunoSEQ multiplex PCR, and TCRdb's table has in-frame clones only and misses some. The table records around 120,000 clones, around 72% of them present only once. Material for sequencing was PBMCs. All receptors come from a human donor in good health.

V and J are TRBV27 and TRBJ2-3; D remains unclear. This CDR3 is 10 amino acids long. Trimming shortened V by 8 bases and J by 6 bases, and 6 bases separated the two germline ends. The germline V gene encodes CDR1 MNHEY and CDR2 SMNVEV (reference sequence). CDR3 protein: CASQWDTQYF. CDR3 bases: TGTGCCAGCCAGTGGGATACGCAGTATTTT.

The chain carries TRBV11-2 and TRBJ2-5, with 9 bases fitting TRBD2. The CDR3 has 16 amino acids. V lost 4 bases to trimming and J lost 4 bases; unmatched junction nucleotides: 10. CDR1 is SGHAT and CDR2 is FQNNGV in the germline V gene. CDR3 in amino acids: CASSSEPGLARETQYF. CDR3 DNA sequence: TGTGCCAGCAGCTCTGAGCCGGGACTAGCTAGAGAGACCCAGTACTTC.

The sample holds one count of this clone. The chain carries TRBV27 and TRBJ2-5; weak D call: TRBD1 (6 bases). Germline CDR1 reads MNHEY; CDR2 reads SMNVEV (reference sequence). The CDR3 totals 17 residues. V was cut by 6 bases and J by 11 bases, with 31 bases left in between. CDR3 nucleotides: TGTGCCAGCAGCAAACTTCAGGGGCCGCCCTACTTTTCGGAGCAGTACTTC. This translates into CASSKLQGPPYFSEQYF.

The V gene is TRBV5-1, the J gene TRBJ2-5, with D unresolved. CDR3 length: 12 amino acids. Germline V gives CDR1 SGHRS, CDR2 YFSETQ. V lost 1 base and J lost 5, with 6 bases in between. The CDR3 here is CASSLRRETQYF. CDR3 DNA: TGCGCCAGCAGCTTGAGGCGGGAGACCCAGTACTTC.

The gene calls are TRBV5-4 and TRBJ2-5, with a possible D match to TRBD2 (5 bases). The V and J ends lost 5 bases and 3 bases respectively, with 11 bases between them. Looked up from germline, CDR1 is SGHNT and CDR2 is YYREEE (reference sequence). The length of the CDR3 is 13 residues. CDR3 sequence (DNA): TGTGCCAGCAGGGAAATCGGGGAAGAGACCCAGTACTTC. This encodes CASREIGEETQYF. Full variable domain (outside the CDR3, taken from reference TRBV5-4 and TRBJ2-5): ETGVTQSPTHLIKTRGQQVTLRCSSQSGHNTVSWYQQALGQGPQFIFQYYREEENGRGNFPPRFSGLQFPNYSSELNVNALELDDSALYLCASREIGEETQYFGPGTRLLVL.

Details on this clone: A much more abundant neighbour one base away suggests this may be a read error. The chain recombines TRBV4-2 with TRBJ2-7; 15 nucleotides agree with TRBD2. Per germline, CDR1 LGHNA and CDR2 YNFKEQ. The CDR3 is 18 amino acids. V gave up 4 bases and J gave up 3 bases; unmatched junction bases: 10. CDR3 bases: TGTGCCAGCAGCCTAAAGGGACTAGCGGGAGGTTACCTCTACGAGCAGTACTTC. This gives the protein CASSLKGLAGGYLYEQYF.

The V and J genes are TRBV30 and TRBJ2-7; 9 positions match TRBD1. The J segment lost 7 bases and the V segment lost 5 bases, leaving 18 bases of the junction unmatched. The germline gives CDR1 GTSNPN, CDR2 SVGIG (reference sequence). The CDR3 spans 16 residues. CDR3 residues: CAWGITRGGTGREQYF. The DNA for the CDR3 is TGTGCCTGGGGAATCACCCGTGGGGGGACAGGGCGAGAGCAGTACTTC.

The chain employs TRBV7-2 and TRBJ2-7, with D perhaps matching TRBD1 (6 bases). The CDR3 contains 14 residues. The germline V gene has CDR1 SGHTA and CDR2 FQGNSA. The V end lost 1 base, the J end lost 6 bases, and 13 bases lay between the germline ends. CDR3 sequence reads: CASSLDRVAFEQYF. The CDR3 DNA reads TGTGCCAGCAGCTTAGACAGGGTCGCCTTCGAGCAGTACTTC.